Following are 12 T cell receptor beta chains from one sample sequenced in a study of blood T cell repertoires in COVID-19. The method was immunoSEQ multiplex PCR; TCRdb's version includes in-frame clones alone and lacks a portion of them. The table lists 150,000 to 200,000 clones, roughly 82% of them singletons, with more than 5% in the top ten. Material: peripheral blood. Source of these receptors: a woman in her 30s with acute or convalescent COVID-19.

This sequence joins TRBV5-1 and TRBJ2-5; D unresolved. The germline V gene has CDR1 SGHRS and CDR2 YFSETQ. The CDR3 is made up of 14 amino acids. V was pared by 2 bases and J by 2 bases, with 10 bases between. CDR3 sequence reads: CASSFNSPQETQYF. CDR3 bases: TGCGCCAGCAGCTTTAACAGTCCTCAAGAGACCCAGTACTTC.

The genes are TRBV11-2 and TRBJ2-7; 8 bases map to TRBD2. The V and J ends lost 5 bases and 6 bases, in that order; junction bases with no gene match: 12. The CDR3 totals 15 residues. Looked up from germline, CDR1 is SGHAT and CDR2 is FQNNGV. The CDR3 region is CASSPGLAQGVEQYF. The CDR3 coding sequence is TGTGCCAGCAGCCCCGGACTAGCACAAGGGGTCGAGCAGTACTTC.

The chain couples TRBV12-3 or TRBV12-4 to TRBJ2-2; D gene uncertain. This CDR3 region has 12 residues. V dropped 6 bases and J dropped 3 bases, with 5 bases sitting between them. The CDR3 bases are TGTGCCAGCAGGATAGACACCGGGGAGCTGTTTTTT. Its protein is CASRIDTGELFF.

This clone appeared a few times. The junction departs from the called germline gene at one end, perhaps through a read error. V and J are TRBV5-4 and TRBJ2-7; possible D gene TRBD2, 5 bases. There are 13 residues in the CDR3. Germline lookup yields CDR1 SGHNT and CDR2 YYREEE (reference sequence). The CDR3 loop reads CASTSWGSEPVNF. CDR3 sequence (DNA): TGTGCCAGCACCTCTTGGGGTAGCGAGCCGGTCAACTTC.

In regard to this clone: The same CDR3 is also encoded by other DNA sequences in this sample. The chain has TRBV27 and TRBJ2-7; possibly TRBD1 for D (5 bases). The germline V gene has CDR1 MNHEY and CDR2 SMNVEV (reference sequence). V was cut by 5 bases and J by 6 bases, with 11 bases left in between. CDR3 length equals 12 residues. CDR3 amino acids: CASSPQGGEQYF. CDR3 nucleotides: TGTGCCAGCAGTCCCCAGGGCGGCGAGCAGTACTTC.

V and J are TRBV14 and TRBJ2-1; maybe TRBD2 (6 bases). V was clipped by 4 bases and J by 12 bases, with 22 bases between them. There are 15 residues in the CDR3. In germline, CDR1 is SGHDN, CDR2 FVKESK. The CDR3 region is CASSPLGLARMGQFF. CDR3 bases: TGTGCCAGCAGCCCTTTAGGGCTAGCGCGGATGGGGCAGTTCTTC. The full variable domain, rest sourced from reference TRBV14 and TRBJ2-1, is EAGVTQFPSHSVIEKGQTVTLRCDPISGHDNLYWYRRVMGKEIKFLLHFVKESKQDESGMPNNRFLAERTGGTYSTLKVQPAELEDSGVYFCASSPLGLARMGQFFGPGTRLTVL.

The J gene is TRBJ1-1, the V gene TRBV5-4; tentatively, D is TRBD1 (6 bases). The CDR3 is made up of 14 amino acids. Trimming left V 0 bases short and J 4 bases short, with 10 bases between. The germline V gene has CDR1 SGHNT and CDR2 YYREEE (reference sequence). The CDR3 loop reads CASSLVRGGTEAFF. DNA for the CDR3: TGTGCCAGCAGCTTGGTCCGAGGGGGCACTGAAGCTTTCTTT.

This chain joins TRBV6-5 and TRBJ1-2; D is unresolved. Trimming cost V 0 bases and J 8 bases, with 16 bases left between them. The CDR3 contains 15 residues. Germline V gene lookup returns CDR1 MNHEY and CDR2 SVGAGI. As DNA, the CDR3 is TGTGCCAGCAGTTACTCGAGCGGCCCCCCAAGGGGCTACACCTTC. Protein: CASSYSSGPPRGYTF.

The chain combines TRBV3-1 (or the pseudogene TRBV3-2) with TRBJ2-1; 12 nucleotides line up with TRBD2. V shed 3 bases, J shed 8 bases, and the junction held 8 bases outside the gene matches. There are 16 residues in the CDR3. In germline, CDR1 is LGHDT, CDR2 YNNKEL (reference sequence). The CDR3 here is CASSHKRTSGIHEQFF. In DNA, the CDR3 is TGTGCCAGCAGCCATAAGAGGACTAGCGGGATCCATGAGCAGTTCTTC.

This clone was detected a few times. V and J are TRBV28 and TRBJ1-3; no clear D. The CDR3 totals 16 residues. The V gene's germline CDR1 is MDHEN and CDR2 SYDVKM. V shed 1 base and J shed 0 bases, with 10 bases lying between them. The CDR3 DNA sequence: TGTGCCAGCAGTTTATTTGCACATGCCTCTGGAAACACCATATATTTT. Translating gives CASSLFAHASGNTIYF.

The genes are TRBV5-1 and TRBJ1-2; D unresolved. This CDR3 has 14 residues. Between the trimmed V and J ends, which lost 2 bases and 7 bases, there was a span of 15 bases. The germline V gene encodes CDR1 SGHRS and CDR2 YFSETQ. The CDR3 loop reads CASSFVPFGGGYTF. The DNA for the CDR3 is TGCGCCAGCAGCTTCGTCCCTTTTGGAGGTGGCTACACCTTC.

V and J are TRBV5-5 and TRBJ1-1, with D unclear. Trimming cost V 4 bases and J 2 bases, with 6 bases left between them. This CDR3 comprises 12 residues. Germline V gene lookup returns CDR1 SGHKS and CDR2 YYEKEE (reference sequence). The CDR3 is CASSRVNTEAFF. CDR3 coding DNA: TGTGCCAGCAGCCGGGTCAACACTGAAGCTTTCTTT. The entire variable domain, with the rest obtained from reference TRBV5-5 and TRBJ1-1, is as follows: DAGVTQSPTHLIKTRGQQVTLRCSPISGHKSVSWYQQVLGQGPQFIFQYYEKEERGRGNFPDRFSARQFPNYSSELNVNALLLGDSALYLCASSRVNTEAFFGQGTRLTVV.